These T cell receptor beta chains were read from a single sample in a study of blood T cells in healthy people across ages. TCRdb reanalysed the 5' RACE reads using MiXCR and keeps one entry per CDR3 protein. The sample lists approximately 490,000 distinct CDR3 sequences, less than 25% seen once, with approximately 10% in the top ten. The same data also went into a second study, on T cells of mothers and their children.

The specimen sequenced was blood. Receptors were obtained from a boy younger than 18 in good health. The CDR3 runs from the conserved cysteine through the conserved F or W. A D gene is named only where the DNA matches it firmly. Only part of the rows carry a size: once, few, many, or a class if the clone is expanded.

v_gene	d_gene	j_gene	abundance	CDR3aa	CDR3nt
TRBV4-3	-	TRBJ2-1	many	CASSLRLDILYNEQFF	TGCGCCAGCAGCCTCCGCTTGGACATCCTTTACAATGAGCAGTTCTTC
TRBV7-9	TRBD2	TRBJ2-1	-	CASSFGRAGVTTGEQFF	TGTGCCAGCAGCTTCGGCCGAGCGGGGGTCACGACGGGTGAGCAGTTCTTC
TRBV28	TRBD2	TRBJ2-7	few	CASSPRTSGGYEQYF	TGTGCCAGCAGTCCCCGGACTAGCGGGGGCTACGAGCAGTACTTC
TRBV6-6	TRBD1	TRBJ2-1	-	CAVGTGNRNEQFF	TGTGCCGTCGGGACAGGGAATCGCAATGAGCAGTTCTTC
TRBV18	TRBD1	TRBJ1-6	-	CASSLTGPLHF	TGTGCCAGCTCACTGACAGGGCCCCTCCACTTT
TRBV20-1	-	TRBJ2-2	few	CSARVGSVTGELFF	TGCAGTGCTAGAGTTGGGTCAGTCACCGGGGAGCTGTTTTTT
TRBV27	-	TRBJ2-5	-	CASRRQGMKTQYF	TGTGCCAGCAGACGACAAGGGATGAAGACCCAGTACTTC
TRBV12-3/TRBV12-4	-	TRBJ1-5	few	CASSSDGYQPQHF	TGTGCCAGCAGCTCCGACGGTTATCAGCCCCAGCATTTT
TRBV10-3	-	TRBJ1-1	-	CAISVSGRTEEAFF	TGTGCCATCAGTGTATCGGGCCGAACTGAAGAAGCTTTCTTT
TRBV6-1	-	TRBJ1-1	few	CASIRVANPGTEAFF	TGTGCCAGCATCCGGGTCGCCAATCCAGGGACTGAAGCTTTCTTT
TRBV5-1	TRBD1	TRBJ2-2	-	CASRQAEDRVENTGELFF	TGCGCCAGCAGGCAAGCAGAAGACAGGGTTGAAAACACCGGGGAGCTGTTTTTT
TRBV12-3/TRBV12-4	TRBD2	TRBJ2-3	few	CASRTQIAGARVTQYF	TGTGCCAGCAGAACCCAAATAGCGGGAGCTCGGGTTACGCAGTATTTT
TRBV27	TRBD1	TRBJ2-7	-	CASSLVPPGQGIYEQYF	TGTGCCAGCAGTTTAGTTCCCCCTGGACAGGGGATTTACGAGCAGTACTTC
TRBV5-1	-	TRBJ1-4	many	CASSLEGRTNEKLFF	TGCGCCAGCAGCTTGGAGGGCAGGACTAATGAAAAACTGTTTTTT
TRBV28	-	TRBJ2-7	-	CASSALYGQYF	TGTGCCAGCAGTGCCCTCTACGGGCAGTACTTC
TRBV7-3	-	TRBJ2-2	-	CASSLRDGGPLGRELFF	TGTGCCAGCAGCTTAAGGGACGGGGGACCCCTCGGCAGGGAGCTGTTTTTT
TRBV28	-	TRBJ1-2	-	CASSLWTVNNYGYTF	TGTGCCAGCAGTTTATGGACAGTAAACAACTATGGCTACACCTTC
TRBV7-2	-	TRBJ2-3	-	CASSLDGQFTQYF	TGTGCCAGCAGCTTAGACGGACAGTTTACGCAGTATTTT
TRBV7-2	TRBD2	TRBJ2-1	many	CASSLAGGPQFF	TGTGCCAGCAGCTTAGCGGGAGGGCCGCAGTTCTTC
TRBV18	-	TRBJ2-5	-	CASSPPSRGGGTQYF	TGTGCCAGCTCACCACCTTCTCGGGGCGGAGGGACCCAGTACTTC
TRBV28	TRBD2	TRBJ2-7	-	CASSYNWRTSRSYEQYF	TGTGCCAGCAGTTACAATTGGCGGACTAGCCGCTCCTACGAGCAGTACTTC
TRBV28	TRBD1	TRBJ2-1	few	CASTRQGSNEQFF	TGTGCCAGCACTAGACAGGGCAGCAATGAGCAGTTCTTC
TRBV6-2/TRBV6-3	-	TRBJ2-3	-	CASSYNPGGGADTQYF	TGTGCCAGCAGTTACAATCCCGGGGGTGGCGCAGATACGCAGTATTTT
TRBV3-1	-	TRBJ1-2	-	CAGSRRAQSGYTF	TGTGCCGGCAGTCGCCGGGCACAAAGTGGCTACACCTTC
TRBV11-2	-	TRBJ2-6	many	CASSLGPGAGANVLTF	TGTGCCAGCAGCTTAGGGCCGGGGGCTGGGGCCAACGTCCTGACTTTC
TRBV3-1	TRBD2	TRBJ2-3	-	CASSYGLATDTQYF	TGTGCCAGCAGCTATGGACTAGCGACAGATACGCAGTATTTT
TRBV4-3	TRBD1	TRBJ2-2	-	CASSQGTGGNTGELFF	TGCGCCAGCAGCCAGGGAACAGGGGGAAACACCGGGGAGCTGTTTTTT
TRBV15	TRBD1	TRBJ2-7	-	CATSRARDRGDEQYF	TGTGCCACCAGCAGAGCTAGAGACAGGGGCGACGAGCAGTACTTC
TRBV4-2	TRBD2	TRBJ2-7	-	CASSSYLAGGSYEQYF	TGTGCCAGCAGCTCCTATTTAGCGGGAGGGTCCTACGAGCAGTACTTC
TRBV28	-	TRBJ2-5	-	CASSNGKTQYF	TGTGCCAGCAGTAACGGAAAGACCCAGTACTTC
TRBV19	TRBD2	TRBJ2-5	-	CASSLGLVPQETQYF	TGTGCCAGTAGTTTAGGACTAGTCCCTCAGGAGACCCAGTACTTC
TRBV19	-	TRBJ2-7	-	CASSSRGGTSYEQYF	TGTGCCAGTAGTAGCCGCGGGGGCACCTCCTACGAGCAGTACTTC
TRBV9	TRBD1	TRBJ2-1	-	CASSKGTGGGRANEQFF	TGTGCCAGCAGCAAGGGGACAGGGGGCGGGAGGGCCAATGAGCAGTTCTTC
TRBV6-5	-	TRBJ1-2	-	CASRQASRVGDNYGYTF	TGTGCCAGCAGGCAGGCGTCTCGGGTCGGAGATAACTATGGCTACACCTTC
TRBV7-2	-	TRBJ2-3	few	CASSDYLRTDTQYF	TGTGCCAGCAGCGATTACCTACGCACAGATACGCAGTATTTT
TRBV28	-	TRBJ1-6	few	CASSFKGRDSPLHF	TGTGCCAGCAGTTTTAAGGGGAGAGATTCACCCCTCCACTTT
TRBV5-1	TRBD2	TRBJ2-1	-	CASSFASGREDNEQFF	TGCGCCAGCAGCTTCGCTAGCGGGAGAGAAGACAATGAGCAGTTCTTC
TRBV9	-	TRBJ2-6	few	CASSVVSGANVLTF	TGTGCCAGCAGCGTTGTCTCTGGGGCCAACGTCCTGACTTTC
TRBV9	-	TRBJ1-1	few	CASSVKWGDTEAFF	TGTGCCAGCAGCGTGAAGTGGGGGGACACTGAAGCTTTCTTT
TRBV14	-	TRBJ2-6	-	CASSQGRLERGSGANVLTF	TGTGCCAGCAGCCAGGGCCGATTAGAACGGGGCTCTGGGGCCAACGTCCTGACTTTC
TRBV7-3	-	TRBJ2-7	few	CASSLTGPKNEQYF	TGTGCCAGCAGCTTAACCGGACCCAAGAATGAGCAGTACTTC
TRBV15	TRBD2	TRBJ2-1	-	CATSRDLLAGRYEQFF	TGTGCCACCAGCAGAGATCTACTAGCGGGACGGTATGAGCAGTTCTTC
TRBV24-1	-	TRBJ1-2	-	CATSDPGQWGMEGYTF	TGTGCCACCAGTGATCCCGGACAGTGGGGGATGGAGGGCTACACCTTC
TRBV2	-	TRBJ1-2	-	CASSEAPTGTYYGYTF	TGTGCCAGCAGTGAAGCGCCCACCGGGACTTACTATGGCTACACCTTC
TRBV7-3	-	TRBJ1-1	-	CASSLMGVTPEAFF	TGTGCCAGCAGCTTAATGGGGGTAACGCCTGAAGCTTTCTTT
TRBV7-8	-	TRBJ2-1	few	CASSEGLIDEQFF	TGTGCCAGCAGCGAGGGACTCATCGATGAGCAGTTCTTC
TRBV5-1	TRBD1	TRBJ1-1	-	CASSSGQALRNTEALF	TGCGCCAGCAGCTCGGGACAGGCGCTGAGGAACACTGAAGCTCTCTTT
TRBV6-5	-	TRBJ2-1	-	CASSYSRQRGPSLNEQFF	TGTGCCAGCAGTTACTCGAGGCAGAGAGGCCCATCCCTTAATGAGCAGTTCTTC